Detailed here is one T cell receptor beta chain. No antigen is known for it. Base qualities were left out, and no much larger clone turns up one base away. The treatment or condition label, as the study defines it: in vitro stimulation with specific CMV peptide epitopes to enrich CMV-specific T cells. The sample originates from a study of T cell repertoires in cytomegalovirus infection (dated 2019 in TCRdb). In the study overall: Peptide stimulations targeted recently identified HLA-C-restricted CMV epitopes, whose presentation resists viral immunomodulation, together with well-studied HLA-B-restricted epitopes. Donor HLA type was relevant to the analysis, as public TCR beta signatures indicated carriage of CMV infection together with the matching HLA type.

Here is what the overall study found, with its caveats: Cumulative frequency of public TCR beta family members discriminated carriers of CMV infection plus the relevant HLA type in this cohort and an independent approximately 370-donor cohort. The ex vivo response was dominated by HLA-C-restricted CMV-specific TCR beta clonotypes, and the single most frequent clonotype in two of eight donors was supplied by these HLA-C-restricted clonotypes.

The germline V gene encodes CDR1 ENHRY and CDR2 SYGVKD. Its CDR3 holds 13 amino acids, cysteine through phenylalanine. Only CDR3 DNA remains: 39 bases, in frame from the first base. The junction carries 13 bases between V and J, which are trimmed by 11 bases and 2 bases respectively. TCRdb records Illumina HiSeq 1500 as the sequencer. Through fastp at Q25 and MiXCR, TCRdb rebuilt clones from the public reads, retaining in-frame beta chains. Rows merge per CDR3 protein into single entries with the most common DNA and genes. The sample data list approximately 65,000 distinct CDR3 sequences, and roughly 21% of these were observed just once. The top ten hold more than 65% of the sample.

The starting material was CD8+ T cells from cultured PBMCs, obtained from culture after CMV antigen stimulation. The TCR originated in a human donor in good health (CMV status not recorded). Some clones in this sample may be carry-over from other donors' samples. Recombination joined TRBV10-3 with TRBJ1-3, with no confident D gene call. The nucleotide sequence reads TGTGCCTCTTACTGGGATGCTGGAAACACCATATATTTT. Translated, this is CASYWDAGNTIYF.